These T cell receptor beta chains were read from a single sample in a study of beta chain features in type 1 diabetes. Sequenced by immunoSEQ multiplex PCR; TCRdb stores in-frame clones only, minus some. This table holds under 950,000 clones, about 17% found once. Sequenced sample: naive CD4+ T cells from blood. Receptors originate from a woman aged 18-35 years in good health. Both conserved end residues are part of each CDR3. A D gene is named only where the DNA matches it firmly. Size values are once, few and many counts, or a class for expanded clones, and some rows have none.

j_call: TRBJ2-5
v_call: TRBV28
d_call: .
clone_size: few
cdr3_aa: CASSFIGEAAETQYF
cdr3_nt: TGTGCCAGCAGTTTCATCGGGGAGGCGGCGGAGACCCAGTACTTC

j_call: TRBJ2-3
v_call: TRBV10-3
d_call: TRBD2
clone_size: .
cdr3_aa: CAIRPGLAGGPYTDTQYF
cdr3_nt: TGTGCCATCAGACCGGGACTAGCGGGAGGGCCTTACACAGATACGCAGTATTTT

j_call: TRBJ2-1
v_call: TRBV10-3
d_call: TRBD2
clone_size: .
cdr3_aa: CAIRGSGNGEQFF
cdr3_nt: TGTGCCATCAGGGGTAGCGGGAATGGTGAGCAGTTCTTC

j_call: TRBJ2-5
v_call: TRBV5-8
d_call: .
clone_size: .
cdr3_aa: CASSLETQYF
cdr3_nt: TGTGCCAGCAGCTTGGAGACCCAGTACTTC

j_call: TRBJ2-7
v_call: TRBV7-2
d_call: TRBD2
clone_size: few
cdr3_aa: CASSPGLAGGGEQYF
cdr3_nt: TGTGCCAGCAGCCCGGGACTAGCGGGAGGGGGCGAGCAGTACTTC

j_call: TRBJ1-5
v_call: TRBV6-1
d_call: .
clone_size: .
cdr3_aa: CASSLAGGRYQPQHF
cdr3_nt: TGTGCCAGCAGTCTCGCGGGGGGTCGGTATCAGCCCCAGCATTTT

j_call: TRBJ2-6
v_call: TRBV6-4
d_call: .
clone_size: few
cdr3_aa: CASRPGTRNSGANVLTF
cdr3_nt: TGTGCCAGCCGGCCCGGGACGAGGAACTCTGGGGCCAACGTCCTGACTTTC

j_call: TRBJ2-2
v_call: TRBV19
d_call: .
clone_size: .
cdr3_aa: CASSRLGTGELFF
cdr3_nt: TGTGCCAGTAGTAGACTAGGCACCGGGGAGCTGTTTTTT

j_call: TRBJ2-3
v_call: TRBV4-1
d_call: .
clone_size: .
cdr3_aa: CASSQGLDNTQYF
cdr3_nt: TGCGCCAGCAGCCAAGGGCTCGATAATACGCAGTATTTT

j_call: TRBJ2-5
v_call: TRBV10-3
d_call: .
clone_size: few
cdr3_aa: CAISEARLGRETQYF
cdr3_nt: TGTGCCATCAGTGAGGCCCGTTTGGGGAGAGAGACCCAGTACTTC

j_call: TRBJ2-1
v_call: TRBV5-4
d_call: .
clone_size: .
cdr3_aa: CASSLEGDRGGQFF
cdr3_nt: TGTGCCAGCAGCTTGGAAGGGGACCGGGGAGGTCAGTTCTTC

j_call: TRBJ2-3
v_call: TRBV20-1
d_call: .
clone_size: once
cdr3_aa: CSASGSDTQYF
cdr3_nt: TGCAGTGCTAGTGGGTCAGATACGCAGTATTTT

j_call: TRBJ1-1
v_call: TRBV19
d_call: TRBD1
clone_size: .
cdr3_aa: CASKVLTGYTEAFF
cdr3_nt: TGTGCCAGTAAGGTTCTGACAGGGTACACTGAAGCTTTCTTT

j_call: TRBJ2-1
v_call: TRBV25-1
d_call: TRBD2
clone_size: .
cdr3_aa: CASSEFAGGLAQDNEQFF
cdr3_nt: TGTGCCAGCAGTGAATTTGCGGGGGGACTAGCGCAAGACAATGAGCAGTTCTTC

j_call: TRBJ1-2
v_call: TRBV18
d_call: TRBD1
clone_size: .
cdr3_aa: CASSPAQGSYGYTF
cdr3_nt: TGTGCCAGCTCCCCAGCACAGGGGTCCTATGGCTACACCTTC

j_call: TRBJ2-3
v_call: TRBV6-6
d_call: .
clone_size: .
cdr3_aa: CASSYSQGTDTQYF
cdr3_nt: TGTGCCAGCAGTTACTCCCAGGGGACAGATACGCAGTATTTT

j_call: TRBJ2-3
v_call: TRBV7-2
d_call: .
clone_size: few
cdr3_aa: CASSLVSPGADTQYF
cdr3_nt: TGTGCCAGCAGCTTAGTGAGTCCGGGTGCAGATACGCAGTATTTT

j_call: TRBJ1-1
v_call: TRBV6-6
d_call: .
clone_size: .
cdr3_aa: CASSYGQTMNTEAFF
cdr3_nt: TGTGCCAGCAGTTACGGGCAGACCATGAACACTGAAGCTTTCTTT

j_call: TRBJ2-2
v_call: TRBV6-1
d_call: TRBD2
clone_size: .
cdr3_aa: CASSEGLAQNTGELFF
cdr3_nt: TGTGCCAGCAGTGAGGGACTAGCACAGAACACCGGGGAGCTGTTTTTT

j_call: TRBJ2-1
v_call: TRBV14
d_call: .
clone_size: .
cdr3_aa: CASSAGTGSYNEQFF
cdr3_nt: TGTGCCAGCAGCGCCGGGACGGGATCCTACAATGAGCAGTTCTTC

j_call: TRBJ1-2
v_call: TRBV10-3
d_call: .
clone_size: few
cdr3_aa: CAISERGRDNKYTF
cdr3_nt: TGTGCCATCAGTGAGAGGGGTCGGGATAACAAATACACCTTC

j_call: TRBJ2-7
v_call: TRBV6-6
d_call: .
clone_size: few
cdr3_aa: CASSGAPYEQYF
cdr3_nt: TGTGCCAGCAGTGGGGCTCCCTACGAGCAGTACTTC

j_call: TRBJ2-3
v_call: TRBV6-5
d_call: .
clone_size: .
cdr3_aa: CASSYMAQRNTDTQYF
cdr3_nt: TGTGCCAGCAGTTACATGGCCCAACGGAACACAGATACGCAGTATTTT

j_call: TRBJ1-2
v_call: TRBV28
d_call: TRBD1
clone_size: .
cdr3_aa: CATYGQGRPNYGYTF
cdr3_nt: TGTGCCACCTATGGACAGGGGAGACCTAACTATGGCTACACCTTC

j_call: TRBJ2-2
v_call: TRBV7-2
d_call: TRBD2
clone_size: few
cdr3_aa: CASSSLAGGPGELFF
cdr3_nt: TGTGCCAGCAGCTCATTAGCGGGAGGGCCCGGGGAGCTGTTTTTT

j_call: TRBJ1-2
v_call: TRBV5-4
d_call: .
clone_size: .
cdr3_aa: CASSLRDYGYTF
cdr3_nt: TGTGCCAGCAGCTTGCGGGACTATGGCTACACCTTC

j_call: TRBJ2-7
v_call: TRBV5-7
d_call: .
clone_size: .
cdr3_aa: CASSTDSYSLYEQYF
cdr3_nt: TGTGCCAGCAGCACGGACAGCTATTCTCTCTACGAGCAGTACTTC

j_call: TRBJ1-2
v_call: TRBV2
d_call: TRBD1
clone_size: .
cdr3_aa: CASRDGTGGFGYTF
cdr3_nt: TGTGCCAGCAGGGATGGGACAGGGGGCTTTGGCTACACCTTC

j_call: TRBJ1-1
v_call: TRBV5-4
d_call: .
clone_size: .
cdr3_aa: CASSVTVNTEAFF
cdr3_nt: TGTGCCAGCAGCGTGACAGTGAACACTGAAGCTTTCTTT

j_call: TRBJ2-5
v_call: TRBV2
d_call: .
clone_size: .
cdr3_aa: CASSAGGEQYF
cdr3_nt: TGTGCCAGCAGTGCAGGAGGGGAGCAGTACTTC

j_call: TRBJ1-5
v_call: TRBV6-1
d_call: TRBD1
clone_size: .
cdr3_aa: CASSETGVSNQPQHF
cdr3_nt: TGTGCCAGCAGTGAGACAGGGGTTAGCAATCAGCCCCAGCATTTT

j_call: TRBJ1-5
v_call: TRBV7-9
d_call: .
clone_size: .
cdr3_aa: CASTSGESPQHF
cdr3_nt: TGTGCCAGCACCTCCGGGGAGAGCCCCCAGCATTTT

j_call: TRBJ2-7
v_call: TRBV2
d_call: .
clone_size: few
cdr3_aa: CASGGQGPYEQYF
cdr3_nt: TGTGCCAGCGGCGGTCAGGGGCCCTACGAGCAGTACTTC

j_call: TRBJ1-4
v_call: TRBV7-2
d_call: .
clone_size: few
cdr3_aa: CASSLVTAEKLFF
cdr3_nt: TGTGCCAGCAGCTTAGTAACAGCCGAAAAACTGTTTTTT

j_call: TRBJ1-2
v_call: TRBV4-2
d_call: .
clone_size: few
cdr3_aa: CASSQETYSNYGYTF
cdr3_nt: TGTGCCAGCAGCCAAGAAACGTACAGCAACTATGGCTACACCTTC

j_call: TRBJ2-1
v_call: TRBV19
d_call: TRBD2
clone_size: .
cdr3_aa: CASSRGLAGSYNEQFF
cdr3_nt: TGTGCCAGTAGTCGGGGACTAGCGGGCTCCTACAATGAGCAGTTCTTC

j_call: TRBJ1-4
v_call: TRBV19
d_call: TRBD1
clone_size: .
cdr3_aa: CASRDRENEKLFF
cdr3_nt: TGTGCCAGTCGGGACAGGGAGAATGAAAAACTGTTTTTT

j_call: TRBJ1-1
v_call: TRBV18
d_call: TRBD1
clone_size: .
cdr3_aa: CASSSEQGIAEAFF
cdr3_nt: TGTGCCAGCTCATCAGAACAGGGGATCGCTGAAGCTTTCTTT

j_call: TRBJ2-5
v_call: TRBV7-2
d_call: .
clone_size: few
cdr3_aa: CASSFQKTTGTQYF
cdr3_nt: TGTGCCAGCAGCTTTCAAAAAACGACTGGGACCCAGTACTTC

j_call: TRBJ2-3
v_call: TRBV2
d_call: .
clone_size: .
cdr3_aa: CASSPWAASTDTQYF
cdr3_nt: TGTGCCAGTTCCCCCTGGGCCGCTAGCACAGATACGCAGTATTTT

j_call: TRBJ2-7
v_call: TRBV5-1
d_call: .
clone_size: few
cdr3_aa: CASSGDYEQYF
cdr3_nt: TGCGCCAGCAGCGGCGACTACGAGCAGTACTTC

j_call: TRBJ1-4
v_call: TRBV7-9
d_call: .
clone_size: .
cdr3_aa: CASSLGYLGGGEKLFF
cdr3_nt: TGTGCCAGCAGCTTAGGCTATCTTGGGGGAGGTGAAAAACTGTTTTTT

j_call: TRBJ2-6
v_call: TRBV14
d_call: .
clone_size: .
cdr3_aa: CASSQESGANVLTF
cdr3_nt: TGTGCCAGCAGCCAAGAATCTGGGGCCAACGTCCTGACTTTC

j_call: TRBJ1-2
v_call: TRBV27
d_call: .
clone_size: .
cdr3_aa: CASSTQENYGYTF
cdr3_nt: TGTGCCAGCAGTACCCAAGAAAACTATGGCTACACCTTC

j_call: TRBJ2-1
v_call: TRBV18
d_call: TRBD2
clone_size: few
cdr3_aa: CASGLAGYNEQFF
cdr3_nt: TGTGCCAGCGGACTAGCGGGATACAATGAGCAGTTCTTC

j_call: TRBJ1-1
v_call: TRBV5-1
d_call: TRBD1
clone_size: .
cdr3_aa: CASSFSGQGNTEAFF
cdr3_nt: TGCGCCAGCAGCTTCTCGGGACAGGGGAACACTGAAGCTTTCTTT

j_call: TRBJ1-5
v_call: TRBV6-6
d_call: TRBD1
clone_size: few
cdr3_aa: CASSGQGRNQPQHF
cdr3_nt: TGTGCCAGTTCGGGACAGGGACGGAATCAGCCCCAGCATTTT

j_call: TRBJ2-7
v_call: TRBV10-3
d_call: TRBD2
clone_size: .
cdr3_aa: CAISTSVHEQYF
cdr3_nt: TGTGCCATCAGTACTAGCGTCCACGAGCAGTACTTC

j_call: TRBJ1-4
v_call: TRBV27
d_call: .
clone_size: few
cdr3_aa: CASRDSFNEKLFF
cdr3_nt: TGTGCCAGCAGAGACAGCTTTAATGAAAAACTGTTTTTT

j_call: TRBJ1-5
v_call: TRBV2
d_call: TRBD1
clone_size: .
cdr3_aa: CASRTGLNQPQHF
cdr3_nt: TGTGCCAGCCGGACAGGGCTTAATCAGCCCCAGCATTTT

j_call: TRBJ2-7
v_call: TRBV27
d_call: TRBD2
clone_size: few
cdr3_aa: CASSSSGRYEQYF
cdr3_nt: TGTGCCAGCAGCTCTAGCGGGAGGTACGAGCAGTACTTC

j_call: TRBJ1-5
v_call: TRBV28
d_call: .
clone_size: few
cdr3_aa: CASTAPGTENQPQHF
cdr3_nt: TGTGCCAGCACCGCGCCTGGGACGGAAAATCAGCCCCAGCATTTT

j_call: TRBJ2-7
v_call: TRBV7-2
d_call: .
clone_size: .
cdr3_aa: CASSFWTDYEQYF
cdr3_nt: TGTGCCAGCAGCTTCTGGACAGACTACGAGCAGTACTTC

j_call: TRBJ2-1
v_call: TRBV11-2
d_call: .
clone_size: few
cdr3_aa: CASTSVGTPSYNEQFF
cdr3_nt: TGTGCCAGCACTTCGGTTGGGACACCCTCCTACAATGAGCAGTTCTTC

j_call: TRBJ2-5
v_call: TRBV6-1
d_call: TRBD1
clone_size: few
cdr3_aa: CASSENRQGAWETQYF
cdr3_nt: TGTGCCAGCAGCGAAAATCGACAGGGGGCTTGGGAGACCCAGTACTTC

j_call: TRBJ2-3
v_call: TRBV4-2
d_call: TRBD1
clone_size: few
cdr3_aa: CASSQVARGRVADTQYF
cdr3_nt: TGTGCCAGCAGCCAAGTCGCCAGGGGGCGCGTCGCAGATACGCAGTATTTT

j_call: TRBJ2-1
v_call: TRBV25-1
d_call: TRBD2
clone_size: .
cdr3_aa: CASSWTGTSTSNEQFF
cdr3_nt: TGTGCCAGCAGTTGGACCGGGACTAGTACTTCCAATGAGCAGTTCTTC

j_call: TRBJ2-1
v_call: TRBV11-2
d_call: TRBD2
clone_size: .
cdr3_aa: CASSLGTSSYNEQFF
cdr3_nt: TGTGCCAGCAGCTTAGGGACTAGTTCCTACAATGAGCAGTTCTTC

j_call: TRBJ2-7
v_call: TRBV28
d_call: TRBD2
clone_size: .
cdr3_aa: CASRPTPGDYYEQYF
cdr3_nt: TGTGCCAGCAGACCTACCCCCGGGGACTACTACGAGCAGTACTTC

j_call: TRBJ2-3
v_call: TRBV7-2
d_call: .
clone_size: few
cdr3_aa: CASCNRELDTQYF
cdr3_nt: TGTGCCAGCTGTAATCGGGAATTAGATACGCAGTATTTT